One and the same sample provided the 23 T cell receptor beta chains below, sequenced in a study of cytomegalovirus exposure and HLA in healthy donors. Primers: 60 Vbeta forward and 13 Jbeta reverse. TCRdb's copy holds only in-frame clones and misses some; the assay was immunoSEQ multiplex PCR. The data show roughly 93,000 clones, with roughly 80% seen just once and 2.5% to 3.5% held by the top ten. The sample consisted of PBMCs. The receptors were sampled from a man aged 35-49 years in good health and CMV-seronegative.

CDR3 bases: TGTGCCATCAGTGTCGGGAGGGGGCCTTACGAGCAGTACTTC. Protein sequence: CAISVGRGPYEQYF. The V and J genes are TRBV10-3 and TRBJ2-7; the D gene is possibly TRBD2 (8 bases). Germline V gene lookup returns CDR1 ENHRY and CDR2 SYGVKD. V lost 4 bases and J 4 bases, leaving 14 bases between the germline ends. This CDR3 has 14 residues.

The chain joins TRBV28 to TRBJ1-2, with 9 nucleotides matching TRBD1. Per the germline V gene, CDR1 is MDHEN and CDR2 is SYDVKM. The junction had 13 bases not matched to a gene; V was cut back by 6 bases and J by 8 bases. The length of the CDR3 is 15 residues. CDR3 sequence reads: CASREQGQGTGGYTF. In nucleotides, the CDR3 is TGTGCCAGCAGAGAACAGGGACAGGGAACAGGAGGCTACACCTTC.

The table lists this clone with a few counts. The CDR3 protein is CASSPGQGPYGYTF. CDR3 coding DNA: TGTGCCAGCAGCCCCGGACAGGGGCCCTATGGCTACACCTTC. The genes are TRBV7-3 and TRBJ1-2, with 9 bases matching TRBD1. V was pared by 5 bases and J by 4 bases, with 5 bases of the junction left unmatched. The germline CDR1 and CDR2 sequences are SGHTA and FQGTGA. This CDR3 comprises 14 residues.

V and J are TRBV7-2 and TRBJ2-5; 7 bases align to TRBD1. J lost 0 bases, V lost 5 bases, and 6 bases had no gene match. The CDR3 contains 15 residues. Germline V gives CDR1 SGHTA, CDR2 FQGNSA. The CDR3 spells CASSQARGYQETQYF. In DNA form, the CDR3 reads TGTGCCAGCAGCCAGGCCAGGGGGTACCAAGAGACCCAGTACTTC.

This clone has more than one count but fewer than ten. CDR3 bases: TGTGCCAGCAGTGATGAAGCGGGGGGTTACAATGAGCAGTTCTTC. Residues: CASSDEAGGYNEQFF. This chain uses TRBV6-4 with TRBJ2-1; TRBD2 matches 9 bases. This CDR3 spans 15 amino acids. Germline V gene sequence: CDR1 MRHNA, CDR2 SNTAGT. V shed 3 bases and J 4 bases; nucleotides not matched to a gene: 4.

The CDR3 reads CASSHRGGAGEGTQHF. The DNA of the CDR3 is TGTGCCAGCAGCCACCGAGGGGGGGCCGGGGAAGGGACCCAGCATTTT. This rearrangement joins TRBV7-2 to TRBJ1-5; TRBD1 is a possible D gene (6 bases). In germline, CDR1 is SGHTA, CDR2 FQGNSA. This CDR3 has 16 amino acids. Trimming pared 5 bases from V and 11 bases from J, leaving 25 bases between.

This clone showed up just a few times. The J gene is TRBJ2-1, the V gene TRBV7-3, with 8 bases that match TRBD2. V was pared by 5 bases and J by 6 bases, with 12 bases of the junction left unmatched. The CDR3 has 16 amino acids. CDR1 and CDR2 from the germline V gene are SGHTA and FQGTGA. The CDR3 here is CASSQAGGGLGNEQFF. The CDR3 DNA is TGTGCCAGCAGCCAGGCGGGCGGGGGGCTCGGCAATGAGCAGTTCTTC.

V and J are TRBV5-4 and TRBJ2-7; no clear D. V was shortened by 4 bases and J by 6 bases, with 14 bases between the two germline ends. The CDR3 consists of 13 residues. Germline CDR1 and CDR2: SGHNT and YYREEE (reference sequence). The DNA for the CDR3 is TGTGCCAGCAGCAACAGAGTTCAAGGCGAGCAGTACTTC. Residues: CASSNRVQGEQYF.

This clone appeared a few times. The V and J genes are TRBV4-2 and TRBJ2-7; 10 bases agree with TRBD2. CDR1 is LGHNA and CDR2 is YNFKEQ in the germline V gene. Trimming removed 2 bases from V and 6 bases from J; junction bases left unmatched: 10. CDR3 size: 16 residues. The CDR3 spells CASSQSLAGGLTEQYF. Written as DNA, the CDR3 is TGTGCCAGCAGCCAATCCTTAGCGGGGGGCCTGACCGAGCAGTACTTC.

This clone occurred once. CDR3 loop: CASSLGVGEGYEQYF. The CDR3 DNA reads as TGTGCCAGCAGCTTAGGGGTAGGGGAGGGCTACGAGCAGTACTTC. The chain joins TRBV11-2 to TRBJ2-7, with 7 bases identical to TRBD2. The V and J ends lost 1 base and 3 bases, in that order; junction bases with no gene match: 6. In germline, CDR1 is SGHAT, CDR2 FQNNGV. The CDR3 has 15 residues.

The rearrangement uses TRBV18 and TRBJ2-3, with 8 bases lining up with TRBD2. Per the germline V gene, CDR1 is KGHSH and CDR2 is LQKENI. V lost 6 bases to trimming and J lost 0 bases; unmatched junction nucleotides: 5. CDR3 length equals 15 residues. The CDR3 region is CASSPGTRSTDTQYF. CDR3 DNA: TGTGCCAGCTCGCCCGGGACTAGGAGCACAGATACGCAGTATTTT.

The chain combines TRBV5-1 with TRBJ1-2; the match to TRBD1 covers 7 bases. The CDR3 extends over 14 amino acids. The trim removed 4 bases at V and 6 bases at J, leaving 9 bases unmatched. Germline CDR1 reads SGHRS; CDR2 reads YFSETQ. The CDR3 loop reads CASSTGQAGDGYTF. For the CDR3, the DNA is TGCGCCAGCAGCACAGGACAGGCCGGCGATGGCTACACCTTC. The whole variable domain, remainder taken from reference TRBV5-1 and TRBJ1-2, is KAGVTQTPRYLIKTRGQQVTLSCSPISGHRSVSWYQQTPGQGLQFLFEYFSETQRNKGNFPGRFSGRQFSNSRSEMNVSTLELGDSALYLCASSTGQAGDGYTFGSGTRLTVV.

V is TRBV6-4 and J is TRBJ2-7, with D maybe TRBD2 (5 bases). This CDR3 has 11 residues. Trimming cost V 10 bases and J 3 bases, with 10 bases left between them. CDR1 and CDR2 (germline): MRHNA, SNTAGT. In nucleotides, the CDR3 is TGTGCCAAACGGGGAGACTACGAGCAGTACTTC. It yields the protein CAKRGDYEQYF.

This clone was seen only once. The chain couples TRBV10-3 to TRBJ2-7, with a tentative D call TRBD1 (6 bases). V dropped 4 bases and J dropped 1 base, with 11 bases sitting between them. Germline-derived CDR1 and CDR2 are ENHRY and SYGVKD. This CDR3 comprises 14 residues. Here the CDR3 reads CAISGTGISYEQYF. CDR3 coding DNA: TGTGCCATCAGTGGAACAGGGATTTCCTACGAGCAGTACTTC.

The CDR3 sequence is CASSHRDRVYNEQFF. CDR3 in DNA: TGCGCCAGCAGTCACCGGGACAGGGTCTACAATGAGCAGTTCTTC. The chain employs TRBV4-1 and TRBJ2-1, with 9 bases fitting TRBD1. Germline assignment: CDR1 MGHRA and CDR2 YSYEKL. V was clipped by 6 bases and J by 3 bases; unmatched bases: 6. The CDR3 runs to 15 residues.

The chain is built from TRBV5-6 and TRBJ1-2; D is perhaps TRBD1 (5 bases). The CDR3 contains 15 residues. Germline CDR1 and CDR2: SGHDT and YYEEEE. V gave up 4 bases and J gave up 8 bases, with 21 bases separating them. The CDR3 reads CASSPGGVGELGYTF. CDR3 in DNA: TGTGCCAGCAGCCCCGGCGGGGTAGGGGAGTTAGGCTACACCTTC. The whole variable domain, filled in from reference TRBV5-6 and TRBJ1-2, reads DAGVTQSPTHLIKTRGQQVTLRCSPKSGHDTVSWYQQALGQGPQFIFQYYEEEERQRGNFPDRFSGHQFPNYSSELNVNALLLGDSALYLCASSPGGVGELGYTFGSGTRLTVV.

The chain has TRBV4-1 and TRBJ2-3; 9 nucleotides match TRBD2. V was clipped by 4 bases and J by 3 bases; unmatched bases: 5. This CDR3 contains 15 residues. Germline CDR1 MGHRA, CDR2 YSYEKL. CDR3 region: CASSRGLARTDTQYF. CDR3 nucleotide sequence: TGCGCCAGCAGCCGGGGACTAGCCCGAACAGATACGCAGTATTTT.

V is TRBV5-6 and J is TRBJ1-1, with 9 bases lining up with TRBD1. The junction had 5 bases not matched to a gene; V was cut back by 0 bases and J by 2 bases. CDR1 and CDR2 from the germline V gene are SGHDT and YYEEEE. The CDR3 length is 16 residues. This CDR3 is CASSLAGTGTNTEAFF. CDR3 DNA: TGTGCCAGCAGCTTGGCCGGGACAGGGACTAACACTGAAGCTTTCTTT.

This clone was recorded a few times. The gene calls are TRBV4-2 and TRBJ2-5; D is possibly TRBD1 (5 bases). Trimming stripped 1 base from V and 2 bases from J, with 11 bases between. CDR1 is LGHNA and CDR2 is YNFKEQ in the germline V gene. This CDR3 is built from 15 residues. The CDR3 bases are TGTGCCAGCAGCCAAGTTCTAAGGGGACAAGAGACCCAGTACTTC. Its protein product is CASSQVLRGQETQYF.

The V and J genes are TRBV4-1 and TRBJ2-7, with D possibly being TRBD1 (6 bases). Germline CDR1 reads MGHRA; CDR2 reads YSYEKL. The V and J ends lost 0 bases and 0 bases respectively, with 9 bases between them. The CDR3 covers 15 residues. CDR3 protein: CASSQEGHSSYEQYF. For the CDR3, the DNA is TGCGCCAGCAGCCAAGAGGGACACAGCTCCTACGAGCAGTACTTC.

The chain is built from TRBV6-1 and TRBJ2-2; 8 positions agree with TRBD2. The CDR3 length is 16 residues. Per the germline V gene, CDR1 is MNHNS and CDR2 is SASEGT. With V trimmed by 4 bases and J by 3 bases, 7 bases remained unmatched. As DNA, the CDR3 is TGTGCCAGCAGTGTCCGGGGGGGGCTGTACACCGGGGAGCTGTTTTTT. Translation: CASSVRGGLYTGELFF.

The V and J genes are TRBV2 and TRBJ2-5; no reliable D call. CDR1 SNHLY and CDR2 FYNNEI come from the germline V gene. This CDR3 is 12 amino acids long. V was trimmed by 6 bases and J by 5 bases, leaving 10 bases between them. The CDR3 protein is CASRPEVETQYF. The CDR3 bases are TGTGCCAGCAGGCCAGAGGTGGAGACCCAGTACTTC.

This rearrangement joins TRBV5-1 to TRBJ1-2; TRBD1 is a possible D gene (6 bases). Germline V gene sequence: CDR1 SGHRS, CDR2 YFSETQ. The CDR3 spans 16 residues. V gave up 0 bases and J gave up 4 bases, with 16 bases separating them. The CDR3 loop reads CASSLEAGARGYGYTF. In DNA, the CDR3 is TGCGCCAGCAGCTTGGAAGCGGGGGCGAGAGGCTATGGCTACACCTTC.